Sequencing of this TCR beta chain was carried out in a study of cytomegalovirus exposure and HLA in healthy donors. The sample holds one count of this clone. PCR used 60 Vbeta primers and 13 Jbeta primers. Produced via immunoSEQ multiplex PCR; TCRdb's table is partial and in-frame only. The data show about 150,000 clones, around 75% seen once. Sequencing was performed on PBMCs. The sequence was obtained from a man in his forties in good health and CMV-seronegative.

CDR3 DNA: TGTGCCAGCAGCGACGGGAGGGAGGTCAATCAGCCCCAGCATTTT. Translating it yields CASSDGREVNQPQHF. The J gene is TRBJ1-5, the V gene TRBV5-4; D ambiguous. The V end was cut by 4 bases, the J end by 3 bases, with 14 bases between. Germline loops: CDR1 SGHNT, CDR2 YYREEE (reference sequence). CDR3 size: 15 residues.